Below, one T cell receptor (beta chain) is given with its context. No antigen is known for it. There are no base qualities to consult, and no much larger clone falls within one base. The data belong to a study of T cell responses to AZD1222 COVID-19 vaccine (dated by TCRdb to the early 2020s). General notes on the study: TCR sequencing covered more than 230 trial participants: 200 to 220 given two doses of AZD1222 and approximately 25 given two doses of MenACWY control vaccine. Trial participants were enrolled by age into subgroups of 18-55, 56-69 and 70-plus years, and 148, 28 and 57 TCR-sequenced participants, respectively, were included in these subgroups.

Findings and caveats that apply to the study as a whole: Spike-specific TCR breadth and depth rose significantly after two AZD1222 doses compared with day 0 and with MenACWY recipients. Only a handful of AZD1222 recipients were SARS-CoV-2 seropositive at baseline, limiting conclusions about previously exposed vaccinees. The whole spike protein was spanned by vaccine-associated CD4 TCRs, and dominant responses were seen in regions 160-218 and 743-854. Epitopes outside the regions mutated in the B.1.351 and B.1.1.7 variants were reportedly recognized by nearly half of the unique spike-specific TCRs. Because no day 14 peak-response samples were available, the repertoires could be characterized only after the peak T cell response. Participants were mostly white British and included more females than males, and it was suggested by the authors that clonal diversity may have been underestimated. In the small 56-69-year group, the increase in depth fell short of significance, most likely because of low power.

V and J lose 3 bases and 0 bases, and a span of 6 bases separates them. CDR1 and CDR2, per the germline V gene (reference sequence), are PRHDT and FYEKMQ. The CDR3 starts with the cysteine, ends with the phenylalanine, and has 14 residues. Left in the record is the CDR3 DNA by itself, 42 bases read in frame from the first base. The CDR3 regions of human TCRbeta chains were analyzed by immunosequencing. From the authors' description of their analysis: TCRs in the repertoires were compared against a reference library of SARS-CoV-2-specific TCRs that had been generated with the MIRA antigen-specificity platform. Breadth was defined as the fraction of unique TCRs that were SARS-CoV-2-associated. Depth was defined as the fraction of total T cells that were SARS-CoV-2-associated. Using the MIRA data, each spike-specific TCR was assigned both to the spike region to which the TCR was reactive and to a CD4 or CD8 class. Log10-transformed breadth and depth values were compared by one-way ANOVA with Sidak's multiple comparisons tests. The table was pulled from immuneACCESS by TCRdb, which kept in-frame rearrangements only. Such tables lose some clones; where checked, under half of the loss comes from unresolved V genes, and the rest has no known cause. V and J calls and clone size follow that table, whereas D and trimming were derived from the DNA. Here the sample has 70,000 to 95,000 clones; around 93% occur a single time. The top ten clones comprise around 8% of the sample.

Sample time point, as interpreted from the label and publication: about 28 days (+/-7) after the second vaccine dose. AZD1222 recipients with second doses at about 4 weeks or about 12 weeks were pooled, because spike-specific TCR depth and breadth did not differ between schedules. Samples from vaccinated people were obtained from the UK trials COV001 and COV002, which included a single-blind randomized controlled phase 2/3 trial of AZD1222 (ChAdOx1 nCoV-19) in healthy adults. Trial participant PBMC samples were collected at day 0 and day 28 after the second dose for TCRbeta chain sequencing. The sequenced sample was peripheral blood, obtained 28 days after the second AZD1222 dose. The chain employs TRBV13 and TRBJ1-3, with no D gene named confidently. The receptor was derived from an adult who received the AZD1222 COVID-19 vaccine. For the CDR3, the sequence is CASSLSVSGNTIYF. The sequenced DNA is TGTGCCAGCAGCTTGTCGGTCTCTGGAAACACCATATATTTT.